The rows below give T cell receptor beta chains drawn from one sample of a study of blood T cell repertoires in COVID-19. Using immunoSEQ multiplex PCR, the repertoire was profiled, and TCRdb retains in-frame clones only, with some absent. This sample has about 270,000 clones, with more than 80% found just once. What was sequenced was PBMCs or T cells enriched from blood (not recorded which). These receptors all stem from a woman in her late teens or twenties who had recovered from COVID-19. The CDR3 runs from the conserved cysteine through the conserved F or W. D genes are given only for firm matches. Part of the rows lack a size; the others show once, few, many or a class for expanded clones.

abundance	j_gene	d_gene	v_gene	CDR3aa	CDR3nt
few	TRBJ1-3	TRBD1	TRBV3-1/TRBV3-2	CASSQEDRAHTIYF	TGTGCCAGCAGCCAGGAGGACAGGGCACACACCATATATTTT
.	TRBJ2-5	.	TRBV2	CASSELAFQYF	TGTGCCAGCAGTGAGCTAGCGTTCCAGTACTTC
.	TRBJ2-1	TRBD1	TRBV5-1	CASSLGRTGDNYNEQFF	TGCGCCAGCAGCCTAGGACGGACAGGGGATAATTACAATGAGCAGTTCTTC
.	TRBJ1-6	TRBD1	TRBV5-8	CASSLYQGGSPLHF	TGTGCCAGCAGCTTGTATCAGGGGGGTTCACCCCTCCACTTT
.	TRBJ1-1	.	TRBV29-1	CSVDLAGRNTEAFF	TGCAGCGTTGACTTAGCGGGTAGGAACACTGAAGCTTTCTTT
.	TRBJ2-2	.	TRBV3-1/TRBV3-2	CASSPRAGELFF	TGTGCCAGCAGCCCGAGGGCCGGGGAGCTGTTTTTT
.	TRBJ1-2	.	TRBV28	CASHTSGGGYTF	TGTGCCAGCCACACATCGGGTGGGGGCTACACCTTC
.	TRBJ1-2	.	TRBV28	CASSFNRLRGYTF	TGTGCCAGCAGTTTCAACAGGTTGAGGGGCTACACCTTC
.	TRBJ2-7	TRBD2	TRBV24-1	CATSERTSSLHEQYF	TGTGCCACCAGTGAGAGGACTAGCTCACTACACGAGCAGTACTTC
.	TRBJ1-2	.	TRBV9	CASSAQYGYTF	TGTGCCAGCAGCGCCCAGTATGGCTACACCTTC
.	TRBJ2-2	TRBD2	TRBV9	CASSGGLAGALTGELFF	TGTGCCAGCAGCGGGGGACTAGCGGGGGCCCTCACCGGGGAGCTGTTTTTT
.	TRBJ1-1	TRBD1	TRBV7-9	CASSARDRVNTEAFF	TGTGCCAGCAGCGCACGGGACAGGGTAAACACTGAAGCTTTCTTT
.	TRBJ1-4	.	TRBV15	CATSGGGNRDEKLFF	TGTGCCACCAGCGGGGGGGGGAACCGGGATGAAAAACTGTTTTTT
.	TRBJ1-3	.	TRBV25-1	CASSRGTLTGNTIYF	TGTGCCAGCAGCAGGGGAACCTTGACTGGAAACACCATATATTTT
.	TRBJ2-7	.	TRBV27	CASSHQQGYEQYF	TGTGCCAGCAGTCATCAACAGGGCTACGAGCAGTACTTC
.	TRBJ1-1	.	TRBV5-5	CASSLPQIATEAFF	TGTGCCAGCAGCTTGCCACAGATTGCTACTGAAGCTTTCTTT
.	TRBJ2-7	.	TRBV28	CASSLPSYEQYF	TGTGCCAGCAGCCTCCCGTCCTACGAGCAGTACTTC
.	TRBJ2-3	.	TRBV27	CASSLPGLTDTQYF	TGTGCCAGCAGTTTACCCGGACTGACAGATACGCAGTATTTT
.	TRBJ2-5	TRBD2	TRBV3-1/TRBV3-2	CASSQGSGGGQQETQYF	TGTGCCAGCAGCCAAGGCAGCGGCGGGGGGCAACAAGAGACCCAGTACTTC
once	TRBJ1-4	.	TRBV9	CASSEGGATNEKLFF	TGTGCCAGCAGCGAGGGAGGAGCAACTAATGAAAAACTGTTTTTT
once	TRBJ1-2	.	TRBV19	CASSRGLINGYGYTF	TGTGCCAGTAGTAGGGGACTTATAAACGGCTATGGCTACACCTTC
.	TRBJ1-4	.	TRBV14	CASSRDRNEKLFF	TGTGCCAGCAGCCGCGACAGGAATGAAAAACTGTTTTTT
.	TRBJ1-5	TRBD1	TRBV28	CASSSSGGTVSNQPQHF	TGTGCCAGCAGTTCGTCGGGAGGGACAGTTAGCAATCAGCCCCAGCATTTT
.	TRBJ2-2	TRBD2	TRBV15	CATSRKSGTSNTGELFF	TGTGCCACCAGCAGGAAGAGCGGGACGTCGAACACCGGGGAGCTGTTTTTT
.	TRBJ2-7	TRBD1	TRBV4-1	CASSRETGGSYEQYF	TGCGCCAGCAGCCGAGAGACAGGGGGATCCTACGAGCAGTACTTC
.	TRBJ2-7	.	TRBV5-1	CASSLQGGQYEQYF	TGCGCCAGCAGCTTGCAGGGGGGCCAATACGAGCAGTACTTC
.	TRBJ2-2	.	TRBV2	CARTPPTGELFF	TGTGCCAGGACACCCCCCACCGGGGAGCTGTTTTTT
.	TRBJ1-6	TRBD1	TRBV5-1	CASSISGTGGSPLHF	TGCGCCAGCAGCATTTCCGGGACAGGGGGCTCACCCCTCCACTTT
.	TRBJ1-6	TRBD1	TRBV27	CASRDDRGSPLHF	TGTGCCAGCAGGGACGACAGGGGTTCACCCCTCCACTTT
.	TRBJ2-3	TRBD2	TRBV14	CASSQDRGGTDTQYF	TGTGCCAGCAGCCAAGATCGGGGGGGCACAGATACGCAGTATTTT
.	TRBJ1-2	.	TRBV3-1/TRBV3-2	CASSPGSLNPYGYTF	TGTGCCAGCAGCCCCGGGTCCTTAAATCCCTATGGCTACACCTTC
.	TRBJ1-2	TRBD1	TRBV11-2	CASSSSRDSSYGYTF	TGTGCCAGCAGCTCTAGCCGGGACAGCTCCTATGGCTACACCTTC